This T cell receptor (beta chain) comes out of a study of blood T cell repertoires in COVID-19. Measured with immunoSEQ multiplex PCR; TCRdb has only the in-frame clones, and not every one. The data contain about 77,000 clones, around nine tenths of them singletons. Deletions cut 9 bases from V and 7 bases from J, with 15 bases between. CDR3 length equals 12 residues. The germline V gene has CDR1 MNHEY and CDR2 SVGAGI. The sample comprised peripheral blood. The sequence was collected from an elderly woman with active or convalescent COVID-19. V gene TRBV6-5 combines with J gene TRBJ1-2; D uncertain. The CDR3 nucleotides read TGTGCCAGTGGCGGAGGGTGGGGTGGCTACACCTTC. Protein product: CASGGGWGGYTF.